The T cell receptor (beta chain) described here comes from a study of blood T cells in healthy people across ages. Germline lookup yields CDR1 MRHNA and CDR2 SNTAGT. V was pared by 10 bases and J by 3 bases, with 18 bases between. The length of the CDR3 is 15 residues. Through a sample-barcoded 5' primer and a J-beta primer mix, a second PCR was run for roughly 6 to 11 cycles. TCRdb reprocessed the 5' RACE reads with MiXCR, giving one entry per CDR3 protein. The table includes some 370,000 distinct CDR3 sequences, 52% detected once. The rearrangement joins TRBV6-4 to TRBJ2-2; D not certain. The sequenced sample was blood. The clonotype comes from a man in his 60s in good health. CDR3 in amino acids: CATPSGAYYTGELFF. CDR3 nucleotides: TGTGCCACCCCGAGTGGAGCGTATTACACCGGGGAGCTGTTTTTT.